The T cell receptor (beta chain) under discussion was sequenced for a study of blood T cell repertoires in COVID-19. About the research overall: Sites in the United States, Italy and Spain provided acute and convalescent COVID-19 samples. Sources were T cells, B-cell-depleted T cells, or PBMCs; the material itself was cDNA or gDNA.

This CDR3 has 16 residues. CDR1 is SGHNT and CDR2 is YENEEA in the germline V gene. Trimming left V 5 bases short and J 0 bases short, with 13 bases between. As originally analysed: Cell counts per sample came from amplifying reference gene primers. Method: immunoSEQ multiplex PCR; TCRdb's copy keeps in-frame clones and lacks some. D and trimming come from the DNA, and the V and J calls and clone size come from that table. The table includes tens of thousands of clones, about 91% detected once. Sequenced input: peripheral blood. The receptor's source is a man aged 50-59 years with active COVID-19. This chain uses TRBV11-3 with TRBJ2-2; the D gene is possibly TRBD2 (6 bases). The CDR3 sequence is CASSQRRGSNTGELFF. The CDR3 DNA sequence: TGTGCCAGCAGCCAGCGCCGGGGGTCGAACACCGGGGAGCTGTTTTTT.